The clone carrying this T cell receptor (beta chain) has more than one count but fewer than ten. Its cognate antigen is unknown. Trimming removed 2 bases at V and 0 bases at J, with 5 bases between. Germline CDR1 SGHDT, CDR2 YYEEEE. The CDR3 loop spans 13 amino acids. This sample was taken from a study of identical twins. The study, taken as a whole, reports: Models predicted too little out-of-frame TCR alpha sharing in monozygotic twins.

TCRdb called the 5' RACE reads again in MiXCR, with one record for every CDR3 protein. The sample carries hundreds of thousands of distinct CDR3 sequences, 15% to 20% recorded once. These data were also reused for a study on T cells expressing NK-cell markers.

The chain couples TRBV5-6 to TRBJ2-5; D not certain. Material: PBMCs. The source of this sequence is a woman aged 18-29 years in good health. In DNA, the CDR3 is TGTGCCAGCAGCTTTATGGACCAAGAGACCCAGTACTTC. It yields the protein CASSFMDQETQYF.